This T cell receptor beta chain was sequenced during a study of cytomegalovirus exposure and HLA in healthy donors. Details on this clone: The antigen is not known.

This CDR3 has 11 residues. Trimming took off 4 bases at V and 3 bases at J, with 4 bases between the two ends. In germline, CDR1 is SGHDT, CDR2 YYEEEE. The PCR made use of 60 Vbeta and 13 Jbeta primers. Assay: immunoSEQ multiplex PCR; the TCRdb copy retains only in-frame clones and omits some. The sample has 150,000 or so clones; 75% to 90% are singletons. Study-level results: Fewer N-insertions than the roughly 670-donor mean were reportedly shown by an Asian-associated ancestry cluster in a later analysis. Among the most significant clusters, several appeared linked to common viral pathogens in a later analysis. It was reported that the classifier diagnosed cytomegalovirus status with high specificity and sensitivity in both the original and validation cohorts.

This receptor was taken from a male donor in good health and CMV-seropositive. The V and J genes are TRBV5-6 and TRBJ2-5, with D unclear. What was sequenced was PBMCs. This CDR3 is CASSVEETQYF. The CDR3 DNA sequence: TGTGCCAGCAGCGTCGAAGAGACCCAGTACTTC.